This T cell receptor beta chain stems from a study of Graves' ophthalmopathy and Graves' hyperthyroidism (dated by TCRdb to the late 2010s). For the study in its entirety: Peripheral blood was collected before any treatment was given, at the time of initial diagnosis. Following sample collection, hyperthyroidism patients were given methimazole at a starting dose of 30 mg daily, and ophthalmopathy patients were given high-dose intravenous methylprednisolone. T-cell repertoires of thyroid tissue and blood were compared in several hyperthyroidism patients. To tell Graves' ophthalmopathy apart from Graves' hyperthyroidism, and to predict which patients would progress to ophthalmopathy, the study relied on TCR beta repertoire signatures. In total, 135 blood samples were TCR-sequenced: fewer than 50 ophthalmopathy, approximately 75 hyperthyroidism and roughly 17 hyperthyroidism-to-ophthalmopathy patients. The independent validation cohort included approximately 19 hyperthyroidism patients plus 17 patients who later progressed from hyperthyroidism to ophthalmopathy. To explore V-J signatures that separate ophthalmopathy from hyperthyroidism, a discovery set of more than 95 patients was enrolled, consisting of about 41 with ophthalmopathy and about 60 with stable hyperthyroidism.

For repertoire sequencing, TCR beta CDR3 regions were amplified from RNA transcripts. A first-round RT-PCR used HTBI primers with the Qiagen OneStep RT-PCR kit, followed by a second-round multiplex PCR, size selection and purification. Libraries were sequenced paired-end with 100 bp reads on an Illumina HiSeq2000. As for the authors' bioinformatics: SOAPnuke was used for read processing, and reads with adapters, uncalled bases, a mean Phred below 15, or no exact constant-primer or identifier match were discarded. High-quality paired reads were merged with COPE v1.2.5. Unique nucleotide sequences were defined as clonotypes and aligned to IMGT TRB V, D and J references using MiTCR v1.1. Only V-J combinations with frequency above 0.0001 were analysed, covering more than 99% of repertoires. For each V-J combination, a TCR clonal expansion and chaos score was defined as the ratio of F50 clonal expansion to chaos observed in the TCRdist matrix. Welch's t-statistics and random forest were used to reduce the features to some 13 V-J combinations, which were then used as input to a naive Bayes classifier. Thyroid-blood repertoire similarity was quantified with the Morisita-Horn index. The public reads were reanalyzed by TCRdb: fastp trimming at Q25, MiXCR alignment, in-frame beta chains only. Rows are combined by CDR3 protein, so each entry shows the most common genes and DNA. The V and J calls were determined by TCRdb, not by the authors. The sample table shows a few hundred thousand distinct CDR3 sequences, and 15% to 20% are seen once. Together, the top ten hold 9% to 15% of the sample.

Turning to this clonotype: Its binding antigen is unknown. The sample holds no much larger clone one base away, and base qualities are not on file.

Patients with ophthalmopathy had moderately to severely active disease, with a Clinical Activity Score of 3 or more, a NOSPECS grade of 4 or more, and a disease duration of less than 3 months. Anyone with other autoimmune diseases, uncontrolled infections, pregnancy or lactation was excluded from the study. Diagnosis was based on clinical symptoms, serum thyroxine, TRAb, thyroid ultrasound and orbital computed tomography. PBMCs were isolated from roughly 10 ml of fresh peripheral blood by Ficoll-Paque density gradient centrifugation. Total RNA was extracted with Trizol reagent and quality-checked on an Agilent 2100 Bioanalyzer. General findings and caveats noted by the study authors: Most expanded thyroid clonotypes with a frequency above 0.001 also appeared in blood, which suggests that blood repertoires may reflect the immune response in the thyroid. Ophthalmopathy was separated from stable hyperthyroidism by the 13-signature model with 85% to 90% sensitivity and about 81% specificity in cross-validation and with 80%/75% in the test set. In validation, the model predicted ophthalmopathy progression with nearly 71% sensitivity and 72.22% specificity; fewer than 15 predicted patients were CT-confirmed with GO in a median of approximately 6.5 months. Sample size was not statistically predetermined, and group allocation was not concealed from the investigators.

Input material: peripheral blood. The receptor's source is an adult man with Graves' ophthalmopathy.

The nucleotide sequence reads as follows: TGTGCCAGCAGCCTGGGACAGGGGGATTCACCCCTCCACTTT. This gives the protein CASSLGQGDSPLHF. This sequence uses TRBV7-2 and TRBJ1-6; the central 11 bases match TRBD1. Sequences SGHTA (CDR1) and FQGNSA (CDR2) are obtained from the germline V gene. V lost 5 bases and J lost 8 bases, and the count of bases not matched to a germline gene is 2. The CDR3 goes from the cysteine to the phenylalanine over 14 residues. Only the CDR3 region is kept as DNA, spanning 42 bases read in frame from base 1. Full variable domain (CDR3 extended with the reference TRBV7-2 and TRBJ1-6 proteins): GAGVSQSPSNKVTEKGKDVELRCDPISGHTALYWYRQSLGQGLEFLIYFQGNSAPDKSGLPSDRFSAERTGGSVSTLTIQRTQQEDSAVYLCASSLGQGDSPLHFGNGTRLTVT.